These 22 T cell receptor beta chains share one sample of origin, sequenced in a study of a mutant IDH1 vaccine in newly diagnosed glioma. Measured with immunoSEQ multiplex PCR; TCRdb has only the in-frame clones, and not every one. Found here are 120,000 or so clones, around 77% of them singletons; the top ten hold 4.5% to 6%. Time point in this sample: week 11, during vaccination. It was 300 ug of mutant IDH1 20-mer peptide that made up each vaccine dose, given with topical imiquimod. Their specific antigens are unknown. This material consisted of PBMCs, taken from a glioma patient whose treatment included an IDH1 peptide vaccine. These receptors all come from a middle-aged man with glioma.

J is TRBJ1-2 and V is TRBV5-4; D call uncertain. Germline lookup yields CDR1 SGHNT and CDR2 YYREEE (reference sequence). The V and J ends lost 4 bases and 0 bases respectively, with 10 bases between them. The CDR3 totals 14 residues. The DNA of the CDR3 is TGTGCCAGCAGCCCTCCGAGTACTAACTATGGCTACACCTTC. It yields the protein CASSPPSTNYGYTF.

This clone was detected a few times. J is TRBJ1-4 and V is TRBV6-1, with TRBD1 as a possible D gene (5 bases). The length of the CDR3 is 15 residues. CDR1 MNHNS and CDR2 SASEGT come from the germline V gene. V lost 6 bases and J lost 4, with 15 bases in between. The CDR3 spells CASRQDRSLNEKLFF. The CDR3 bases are TGTGCCAGCAGACAGGATCGATCGCTTAATGAAAAACTGTTTTTT.

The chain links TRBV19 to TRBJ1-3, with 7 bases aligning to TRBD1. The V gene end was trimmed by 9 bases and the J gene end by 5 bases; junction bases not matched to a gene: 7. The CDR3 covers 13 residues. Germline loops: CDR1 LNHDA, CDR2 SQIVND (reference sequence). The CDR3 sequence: CASAGTVRNTIYF. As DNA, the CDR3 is TGTGCCAGCGCCGGGACAGTTAGAAACACCATATATTTT.

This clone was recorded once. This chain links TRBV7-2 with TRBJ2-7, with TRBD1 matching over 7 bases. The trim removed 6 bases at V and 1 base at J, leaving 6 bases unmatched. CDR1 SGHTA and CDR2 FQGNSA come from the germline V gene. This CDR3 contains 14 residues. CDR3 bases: TGTGCCAGCAGGGACAGGTTTAATTCCTACGAGCAGTACTTC. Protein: CASRDRFNSYEQYF.

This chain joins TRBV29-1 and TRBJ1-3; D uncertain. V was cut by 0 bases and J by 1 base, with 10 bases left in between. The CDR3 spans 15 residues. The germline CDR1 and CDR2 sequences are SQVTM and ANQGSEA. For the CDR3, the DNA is TGCAGCGTTGAAGATCGAGGGAGGTCTGGAAACACCATATATTTT. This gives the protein CSVEDRGRSGNTIYF.

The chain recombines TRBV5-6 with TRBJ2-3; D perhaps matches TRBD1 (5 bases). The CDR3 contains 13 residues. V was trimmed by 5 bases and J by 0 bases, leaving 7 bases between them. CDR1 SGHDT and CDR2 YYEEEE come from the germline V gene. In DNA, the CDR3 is TGTGCCAGCAGGTGGGGCAGCACAGATACGCAGTATTTT. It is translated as CASRWGSTDTQYF.

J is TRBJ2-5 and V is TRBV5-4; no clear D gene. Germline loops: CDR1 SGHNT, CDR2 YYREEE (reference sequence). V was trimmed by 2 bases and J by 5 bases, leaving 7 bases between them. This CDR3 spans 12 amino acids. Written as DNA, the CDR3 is TGTGCCAGCAGCTTCCGGACGGAGACCCAGTACTTC. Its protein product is CASSFRTETQYF.

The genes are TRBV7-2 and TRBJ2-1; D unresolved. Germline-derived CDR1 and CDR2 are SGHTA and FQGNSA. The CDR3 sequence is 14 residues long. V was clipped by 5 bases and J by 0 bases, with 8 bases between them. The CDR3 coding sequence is TGTGCCAGCAGCCCCACTGCCTCCTACAATGAGCAGTTCTTC. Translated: CASSPTASYNEQFF.

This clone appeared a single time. In DNA form, the CDR3 reads TGCGCCAGCAGTTACAGGGCCCTTCACAATGAGCAGTTCTTC. Encoded protein: CASSYRALHNEQFF. The chain carries TRBV5-1 and TRBJ2-1; maybe TRBD1 (6 bases). This CDR3 spans 14 amino acids. Trimming left V 5 bases short and J 5 bases short, with 14 bases between. Germline values: CDR1 SGHRS, CDR2 YFSETQ.

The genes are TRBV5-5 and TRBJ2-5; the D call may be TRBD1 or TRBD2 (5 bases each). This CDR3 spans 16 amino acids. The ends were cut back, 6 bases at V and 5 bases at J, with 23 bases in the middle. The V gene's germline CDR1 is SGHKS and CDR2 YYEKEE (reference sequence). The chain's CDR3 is CASTPRETEVWETQYF. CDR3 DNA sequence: TGTGCCAGCACCCCGAGGGAGACAGAAGTATGGGAGACCCAGTACTTC.

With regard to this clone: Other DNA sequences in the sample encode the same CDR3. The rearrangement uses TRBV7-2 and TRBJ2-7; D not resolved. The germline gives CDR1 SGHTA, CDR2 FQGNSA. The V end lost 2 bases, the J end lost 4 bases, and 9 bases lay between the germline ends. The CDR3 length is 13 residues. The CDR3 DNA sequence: TGTGCCAGCAGCTTACCCACACTGTACGAGCAGTACTTC. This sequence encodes CASSLPTLYEQYF.

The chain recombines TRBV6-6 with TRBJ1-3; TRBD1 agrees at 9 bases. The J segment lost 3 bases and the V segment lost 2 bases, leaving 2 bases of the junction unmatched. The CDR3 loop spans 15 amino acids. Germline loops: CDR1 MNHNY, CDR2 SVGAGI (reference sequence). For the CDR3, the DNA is TGTGCCAGCAGTTACCAGGGACAGGGTGGAAACACCATATATTTT. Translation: CASSYQGQGGNTIYF.

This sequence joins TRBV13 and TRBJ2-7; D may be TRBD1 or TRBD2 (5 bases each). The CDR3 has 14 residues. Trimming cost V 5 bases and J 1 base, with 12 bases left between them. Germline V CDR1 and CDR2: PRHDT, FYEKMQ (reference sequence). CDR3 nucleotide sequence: TGTGCCAGCAGCCGGGACGGGGAGTCCTACGAGCAGTACTTC. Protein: CASSRDGESYEQYF.

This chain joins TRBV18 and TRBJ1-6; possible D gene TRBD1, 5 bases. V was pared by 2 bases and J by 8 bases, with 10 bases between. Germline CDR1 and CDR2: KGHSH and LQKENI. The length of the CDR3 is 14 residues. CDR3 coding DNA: TGTGCCAGCTCACCAGAACAGGCAGATTCACCCCTCCACTTT. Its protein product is CASSPEQADSPLHF.

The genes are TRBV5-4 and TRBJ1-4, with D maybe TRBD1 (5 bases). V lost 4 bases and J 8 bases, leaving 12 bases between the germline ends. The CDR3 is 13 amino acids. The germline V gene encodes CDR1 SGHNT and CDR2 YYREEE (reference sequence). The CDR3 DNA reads TGTGCCAGCAGCCGGGACGGAGGGGAAAAACTGTTTTTT. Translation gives CASSRDGGEKLFF.

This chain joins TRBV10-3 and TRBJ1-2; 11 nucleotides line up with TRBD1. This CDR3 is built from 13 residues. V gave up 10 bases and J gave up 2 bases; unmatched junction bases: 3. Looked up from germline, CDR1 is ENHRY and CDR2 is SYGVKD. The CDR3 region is CATGTGGNYGYTF. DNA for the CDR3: TGTGCCACCGGGACAGGGGGAAACTATGGCTACACCTTC.

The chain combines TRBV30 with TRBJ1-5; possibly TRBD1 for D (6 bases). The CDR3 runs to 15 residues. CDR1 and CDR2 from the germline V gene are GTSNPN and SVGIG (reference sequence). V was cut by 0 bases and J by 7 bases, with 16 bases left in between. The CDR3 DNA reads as TGTGCCTGGAGTGTACTGGGGGGGCGGAAGCAGCCCCAGCATTTT. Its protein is CAWSVLGGRKQPQHF.

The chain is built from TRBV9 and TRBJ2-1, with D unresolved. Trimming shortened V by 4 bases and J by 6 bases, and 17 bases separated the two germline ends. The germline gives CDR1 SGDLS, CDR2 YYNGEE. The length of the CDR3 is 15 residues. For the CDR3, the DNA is TGTGCCAGCAGCCCCCACCTTGGCACTACCAATGAGCAGTTCTTC. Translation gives CASSPHLGTTNEQFF.

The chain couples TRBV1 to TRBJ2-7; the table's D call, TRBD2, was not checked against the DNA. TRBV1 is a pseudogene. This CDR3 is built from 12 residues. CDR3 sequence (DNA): TGCACCAGCCCCCCCCCTACCTACGAGCAGTACTTC. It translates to CTSPPPTYEQYF.

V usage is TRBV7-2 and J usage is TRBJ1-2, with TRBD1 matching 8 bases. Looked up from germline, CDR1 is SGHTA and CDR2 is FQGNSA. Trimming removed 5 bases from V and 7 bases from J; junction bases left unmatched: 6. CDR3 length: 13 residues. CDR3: CASSISRGLGYTF. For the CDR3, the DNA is TGTGCCAGCAGCATTTCCAGGGGGCTTGGCTACACCTTC.

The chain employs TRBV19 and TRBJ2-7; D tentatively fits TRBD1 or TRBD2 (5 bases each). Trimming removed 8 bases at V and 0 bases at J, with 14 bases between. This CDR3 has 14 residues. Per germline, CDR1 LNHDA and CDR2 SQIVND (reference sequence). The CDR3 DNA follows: TGTGCCAGTGGATATCCGGGACCCTCCTACGAGCAGTACTTC. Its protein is CASGYPGPSYEQYF.

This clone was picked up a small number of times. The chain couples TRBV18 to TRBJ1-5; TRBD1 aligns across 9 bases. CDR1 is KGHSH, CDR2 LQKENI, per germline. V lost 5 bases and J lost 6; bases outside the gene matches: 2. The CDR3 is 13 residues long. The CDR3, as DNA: TGTGCCAGCTCAAGACAGGGGGGTCAGCCCCAGCATTTT. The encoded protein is CASSRQGGQPQHF. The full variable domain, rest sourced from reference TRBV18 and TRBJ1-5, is NAGVMQNPRHLVRRRGQEARLRCSPMKGHSHVYWYRQLPEEGLKFMVYLQKENIIDESGMPKERFSAEFPKEGPSILRIQQVVRGDSAAYFCASSRQGGQPQHFGDGTRLSIL.